Here is one TCR beta chain with its context. Its target is not known. This specimen comes from a study of lymphopenia after photon versus proton radiotherapy. Germline V CDR1 and CDR2: MRHNA, SNTAGT. CDR3 length equals 16 residues. V was clipped by 4 bases and J by 4 bases, with 19 bases between them. Study-level points and caveats: A bigger post-nadir fall in TCR diversity correlated inversely with survival time in deceased patients.

Sequenced by immunoSEQ multiplex PCR; TCRdb stores in-frame clones only, minus some. The table shows some 20,000 clones, with roughly nine tenths occurring only once. The chain has TRBV6-4 and TRBJ1-2; tentatively, D is TRBD1 (6 bases). The source material was peripheral blood, sampled from a patient treated with proton-based radiotherapy. The origin of this receptor is a man between 70 and 80 years old with pancreatic cancer. CDR3: CASSVHGGVGTYGYTF. The CDR3 DNA follows: TGTGCCAGCAGTGTTCATGGGGGCGTGGGTACCTATGGCTACACCTTC.